Below are 30 T cell receptor beta chains sequenced from a single sample in a study of shared clonotypes between healthy human individuals. Profiled with immunoSEQ multiplex PCR; TCRdb holds only in-frame clones, not every one. The sample has about 470,000 clones, roughly three quarters seen once. The specimen sequenced was PBMCs. The source of these receptors is a woman aged 40 to 50 in good health. Some clones in this sample may be carry-over from other donors' samples.

The chain has TRBV11-2 and TRBJ2-5; possibly TRBD1 for D (6 bases). Germline CDR1 and CDR2: SGHAT and FQNNGV. V lost 5 bases, J lost 2 bases, and 15 bases lay in between. The CDR3 is 15 residues long. CDR3 amino acids: CASSATGTSQETQYF. As DNA, the CDR3 is TGTGCCAGCAGCGCAACCGGGACATCACAAGAGACCCAGTACTTC.

This chain connects TRBV9 to TRBJ2-7, with 9 positions matching TRBD2. V was pared by 2 bases and J by 6 bases, with 15 bases of the junction left unmatched. CDR1 SGDLS and CDR2 YYNGEE come from the germline V gene. The CDR3 loop spans 17 amino acids. This CDR3 reads CASSVSSRAGGLSEQYF. DNA for the CDR3: TGTGCCAGCAGCGTTAGTTCTAGGGCGGGAGGGCTGAGCGAGCAGTACTTC.

This clone showed up just once. The chain joins TRBV7-2 to TRBJ2-2; 7 bases match TRBD2. Germline V gene sequence: CDR1 SGHTA, CDR2 FQGNSA. Trimming at V came to 1 base and at J to 2 bases, leaving 4 bases not matched to a gene. The CDR3 runs 16 residues. The CDR3 DNA follows: TGTGCCAGCAGCTTAGAGGCTAGCGGAAACACCGGGGAGCTGTTTTTT. Translating gives CASSLEASGNTGELFF.

The CDR3 bases are TGTGCCAGTGTACGTACCGGGACGGCCAATGAGCAGTTCTTC. Translation gives CASVRTGTANEQFF. The chain is built from TRBV25-1 and TRBJ2-1, with D possibly being TRBD1 or TRBD2 (5 bases each). The CDR3 spans 14 residues. The germline V and J ends were trimmed by 9 bases and 6 bases, with 18 bases remaining between them. CDR1 is MGHDK, CDR2 SYGVNS, per germline.

This clone was seen once. The chain carries TRBV28 and TRBJ2-1; tentatively, D is TRBD1 (6 bases). The CDR3 is 13 amino acids. Germline V gene sequence: CDR1 MDHEN, CDR2 SYDVKM. V gave up 8 bases and J gave up 1 base, with 9 bases separating them. The CDR3 DNA reads TGTGCCAGCGAACAGGGTTCCTACAATGAGCAGTTCTTC. The encoded protein is CASEQGSYNEQFF.

The CDR3 bases are TGTGCCAGCAGCCCACAGGGGATGATTAACTATGGCTACACCTTC. It translates to CASSPQGMINYGYTF. J is TRBJ1-2 and V is TRBV5-4; 7 nucleotides line up with TRBD1. The V segment lost 4 bases and the J segment 1 base; nucleotides outside the gene matches: 7. There are 15 residues in the CDR3. Germline V gene data show CDR1 as SGHNT and CDR2 as YYREEE (reference sequence).

This clone was picked up many times. This sequence joins TRBV5-6 and TRBJ2-3; D is possibly TRBD1 or TRBD2 (7 bases each). The CDR3 has 15 amino acids. CDR1 and CDR2 from the germline V gene are SGHDT and YYEEEE. Trimming left V 4 bases short and J 0 bases short, with 12 bases between. CDR3 DNA: TGTGCCAGCAGCCCAGGGGGGGGTAGCACAGATACGCAGTATTTT. The encoded protein is CASSPGGGSTDTQYF.

The CDR3 nucleotides read TGTGCCAGCAGCTTCCGGGGAGCCTACAATGAGCAGTTCTTC. It codes for CASSFRGAYNEQFF. The chain combines TRBV5-6 with TRBJ2-1; TRBD2 is a possible D gene (5 bases). V lost 2 bases, J lost 2 bases, and 8 bases lay in between. Germline V lookup: CDR1 SGHDT, CDR2 YYEEEE. The CDR3 contains 14 residues.

This rearrangement joins TRBV29-1 to TRBJ1-1; 7 bases fit TRBD1. The junction had 11 bases not matched to a gene; V was cut back by 6 bases and J by 4 bases. This CDR3 spans 14 amino acids. CDR1 and CDR2 from the germline V gene are SQVTM and ANQGSEA. The CDR3 DNA reads TGCAGCGTGCGTATCAGGGGGGAAGGCACTGAAGCTTTCTTT. Amino acids: CSVRIRGEGTEAFF.

This sequence joins TRBV6-6 and TRBJ2-1; tentatively, D is TRBD1 (5 bases). V lost 6 bases to trimming and J lost 7 bases, with 10 bases between them. The CDR3 is 12 amino acids. Germline assignment: CDR1 MNHNY and CDR2 SVGAGI (reference sequence). The CDR3 here is CASSLNRNEQFF. DNA of the CDR3: TGTGCCAGCAGCTTAAACAGGAATGAGCAGTTCTTC.

J is TRBJ2-3 and V is TRBV4-1; D is uncertain. V lost 4 bases and J 2 bases, leaving 19 bases between the germline ends. CDR1 and CDR2 from the germline V gene are MGHRA and YSYEKL. The CDR3 has 17 amino acids. The CDR3 sequence is CASSRMPPPFFTDTQYF. The CDR3 DNA reads TGCGCCAGCAGCCGTATGCCACCGCCTTTTTTCACAGATACGCAGTATTTT.

CDR3 loop: CASSPSDWMEQYF. The CDR3 nucleotides read TGTGCCAGCAGCCCTTCGGACTGGATGGAGCAGTACTTC. The chain links TRBV7-8 to TRBJ2-7, with D perhaps matching TRBD2 (5 bases). The V gene's germline CDR1 is SGHVS and CDR2 FQNEAQ. The CDR3 covers 13 residues. With 5 bases removed from V and 7 bases from J, the gap between germline ends came to 15 bases. The complete variable domain, with remaining parts taken from reference TRBV7-8 and TRBJ2-7, reads GAGVSQSPRYKVAKRGQDVALRCDPISGHVSLFWYQQALGQGPEFLTYFQNEAQLDKSGLPSDRFFAERPEGSVSTLKIQRTQQEDSAVYLCASSPSDWMEQYFGPGTRLTVT.

The sample holds a few counts of this clone. The chain couples TRBV29-1 to TRBJ2-3; D unresolved. CDR1 and CDR2 from the germline V gene are SQVTM and ANQGSEA. V was trimmed by 4 bases and J by 2 bases, leaving 10 bases between them. The CDR3 loop spans 13 amino acids. The CDR3, as DNA: TGCAGCGTTGGCTTGCCCCTCACAGATACGCAGTATTTT. Protein sequence: CSVGLPLTDTQYF.

The rearrangement uses TRBV7-8 and TRBJ2-7, with TRBD1 as a possible D gene (6 bases). V was pared by 4 bases and J by 6 bases, with 19 bases between. CDR1 and CDR2 from the germline V gene are SGHVS and FQNEAQ. This CDR3 is 15 amino acids long. The CDR3 here is CASSSPQGSRFEQYF. CDR3 coding DNA: TGTGCCAGCAGCTCACCCCAGGGGTCCCGGTTCGAGCAGTACTTC.

Ten or more counts support this clone. The chain recombines TRBV9 with TRBJ2-1; 10 bases are shared with TRBD1. Germline trimming cut 1 base from V and 1 base from J; bases unmatched to any gene: 8. Germline loops: CDR1 SGDLS, CDR2 YYNGEE. This CDR3 spans 18 amino acids. CDR3 DNA: TGTGCCAGCAGCGTATCCACCGGGACAGGGGTTTCCTACAATGAGCAGTTCTTC. This encodes CASSVSTGTGVSYNEQFF. The whole variable domain, remainder taken from reference TRBV9 and TRBJ2-1, is DSGVTQTPKHLITATGQRVTLRCSPRSGDLSVYWYQQSLDQGLQFLIQYYNGEERAKGNILERFSAQQFPDLHSELNLSSLELGDSALYFCASSVSTGTGVSYNEQFFGPGTRLTVL.

V is TRBV5-4 and J is TRBJ1-2; no definite D call. The CDR3 is 14 amino acids. Looked up from germline, CDR1 is SGHNT and CDR2 is YYREEE (reference sequence). V lost 0 bases and J 5 bases, leaving 11 bases between the germline ends. In DNA, the CDR3 is TGTGCCAGCAGCTTGGACATCGGGCCTTATGGCTACACCTTC. It yields the protein CASSLDIGPYGYTF.

The chain links TRBV9 to TRBJ2-1; 12 bases match TRBD2. CDR1 is SGDLS, CDR2 YYNGEE, per germline. V lost 2 bases and J lost 8; bases outside the gene matches: 8. This CDR3 is built from 16 residues. The CDR3 sequence is CASSVSSGRGLDEQFF. DNA for the CDR3: TGTGCCAGCAGCGTCTCTAGCGGGAGGGGACTCGATGAGCAGTTCTTC. Full variable domain (rest looked up from reference TRBV9 and TRBJ2-1): DSGVTQTPKHLITATGQRVTLRCSPRSGDLSVYWYQQSLDQGLQFLIQYYNGEERAKGNILERFSAQQFPDLHSELNLSSLELGDSALYFCASSVSSGRGLDEQFFGPGTRLTVL.

This sequence joins TRBV7-9 and TRBJ1-1; D is undetermined. V lost 5 bases to trimming and J lost 4 bases, with 14 bases between them. This CDR3 is 14 amino acids long. Germline loops: CDR1 SEHNR, CDR2 FQNEAQ (reference sequence). CDR3 sequence reads: CASSRSSSATEAFF. The CDR3 region has the DNA TGTGCCAGCAGCCGATCCTCGTCGGCCACTGAAGCTTTCTTT.

The CDR3 here is CASSFPGLGSPLHF. DNA of the CDR3: TGTGCCAGCAGCTTTCCGGGCCTGGGGTCACCCCTCCACTTT. V usage is TRBV5-6 and J usage is TRBJ1-6, with D unresolved. The CDR3 runs 14 residues. Germline loops: CDR1 SGHDT, CDR2 YYEEEE. With 2 bases removed from V and 10 bases from J, the gap between germline ends came to 13 bases. Drawing the rest from reference TRBV5-6 and TRBJ1-6, the complete variable domain is DAGVTQSPTHLIKTRGQQVTLRCSPKSGHDTVSWYQQALGQGPQFIFQYYEEEERQRGNFPDRFSGHQFPNYSSELNVNALLLGDSALYLCASSFPGLGSPLHFGNGTRLTVT.

The CDR3 loop reads CASSPTGGANQPQHF. Written as DNA, the CDR3 is TGTGCCAGCAGCCCGACAGGGGGCGCGAATCAGCCCCAGCATTTT. The chain uses TRBV7-9 and TRBJ1-5, with 10 bases that match TRBD1. V gave up 5 bases and J gave up 4 bases; unmatched junction bases: 5. Germline CDR1 reads SEHNR; CDR2 reads FQNEAQ (reference sequence). The CDR3 sequence is 15 residues long.

The chain employs TRBV10-2 and TRBJ2-6, with D possibly matching TRBD2 (7 bases). Trimming took off 6 bases at V and 2 bases at J, with 14 bases between the two ends. Germline V CDR1 and CDR2: WSHSY, SAAADI. CDR3 length equals 16 residues. For the CDR3, the DNA is TGCGCCAGCAGCCCAAGGGGGGGGGCTGGGGCCAACGTCCTGACTTTC. Amino acids: CASSPRGGAGANVLTF.

The chain recombines TRBV27 with TRBJ2-3; tentative D call: TRBD1 (6 bases). CDR1 and CDR2 (germline): MNHEY, SMNVEV (reference sequence). The length of the CDR3 is 14 residues. V dropped 0 bases and J dropped 6 bases, with 10 bases sitting between them. The CDR3 is CASSLSTGWDTQYF. CDR3 DNA: TGTGCCAGCAGTTTATCAACAGGGTGGGATACGCAGTATTTT.

This clone was counted once. This chain links TRBV5-1 with TRBJ2-6, with TRBD1 matching over 7 bases. The CDR3 extends over 17 amino acids. Unmatched junction bases numbered 10, after V lost 3 bases and J lost 4 bases. Per germline, CDR1 SGHRS and CDR2 YFSETQ. The CDR3 bases are TGCGCCAGCAGCTCCACAACAACAGGGGCAGGGGCCAACGTCCTGACTTTC. Protein product: CASSSTTTGAGANVLTF.

DNA for the CDR3: TGTGCCAGCAGCTTGGGTGGGGGCTTAGGAGGGAAGAGAACCGGGGAGCTGTTTTTT. It specifies CASSLGGGLGGKRTGELFF. V gene TRBV5-6 combines with J gene TRBJ2-2; tentatively, D is TRBD1 or TRBD2 (6 bases each). The CDR3 is 19 residues long. Between the trimmed V and J ends, which lost 0 bases and 5 bases, there was a span of 23 bases. Per the germline V gene, CDR1 is SGHDT and CDR2 is YYEEEE.

Remarks on this clone: Compared with germline, one end of the junction differs, possibly owing to a read error. The CDR3 reads CAGSLTGWKLFF. The DNA for the CDR3 is TGTGCCGGCAGCTTGACAGGGTGGAAACTGTTTTTT. This chain joins TRBV7-9 and TRBJ1-4; 7 bases fit TRBD1. Germline-derived CDR1 and CDR2 are SEHNR and FQNEAQ (reference sequence). This CDR3 spans 12 amino acids.

This sequence joins TRBV5-6 and TRBJ1-2, with a tentative D call TRBD1 (5 bases). Trimming left V 1 base short and J 0 bases short, with 13 bases between. The germline CDR1 and CDR2 sequences are SGHDT and YYEEEE. This CDR3 contains 16 residues. CDR3 DNA: TGTGCCAGCAGCTTGTTGGGACGGAACTCTAACTATGGCTACACCTTC. Translation gives CASSLLGRNSNYGYTF.

The chain recombines TRBV6-6 with TRBJ2-2; 8 bases align to TRBD2. CDR3 size: 16 residues. CDR1 and CDR2 (germline): MNHNY, SVGAGI (reference sequence). V lost 7 bases to trimming and J lost 4 bases; unmatched junction nucleotides: 11. CDR3 in amino acids: CASTKRESSRTGELFF. The CDR3 bases are TGTGCCAGCACAAAGCGGGAGTCCTCTCGCACCGGGGAGCTGTTTTTT.

The chain couples TRBV7-6 to TRBJ2-1; 8 bases line up with TRBD2. The CDR3 loop spans 17 amino acids. Trimming cost V 4 bases and J 0 bases; bases outside gene matches: 8. Germline V gene lookup returns CDR1 SGHVS and CDR2 FNYEAQ. CDR3 region: CASSSFIAGSSYNEQFF. The CDR3 DNA reads as TGTGCCAGCAGCTCTTTCATAGCGGGGAGCTCCTACAATGAGCAGTTCTTC. The full variable domain, in which reference TRBV7-6 and TRBJ2-1 provide the parts outside the CDR3, is GAGVSQSPRYKVTKRGQDVALRCDPISGHVSLYWYRQALGQGPEFLTYFNYEAQQDKSGLPNDRFSAERPEGSISTLTIQRTEQRDSAMYRCASSSFIAGSSYNEQFFGPGTRLTVL.

In this sample, this clone turned up a few times. The chain recombines TRBV7-9 with TRBJ2-1; 12 nucleotides agree with TRBD2. Germline V gene sequence: CDR1 SEHNR, CDR2 FQNEAQ (reference sequence). This CDR3 is 16 amino acids long. V lost 3 bases to trimming and J lost 10 bases; unmatched junction nucleotides: 10. The CDR3 DNA is TGTGCCAGCAGCTTGCCTAGCGGGAGGGCCTTGGTCGAGCAGTTCTTC. It translates to CASSLPSGRALVEQFF. Using reference TRBV7-9 and TRBJ2-1 for the parts outside the CDR3, the full variable domain is DTGVSQNPRHKITKRGQNVTFRCDPISEHNRLYWYRQTLGQGPEFLTYFQNEAQLEKSRLLSDRFSAERPKGSFSTLEIQRTEQGDSAMYLCASSLPSGRALVEQFFGPGTRLTVL.

The chain employs TRBV7-9 and TRBJ2-3; D gene unclear. Germline V CDR1 and CDR2: SEHNR, FQNEAQ (reference sequence). V lost 5 bases and J 4 bases, leaving 13 bases between the germline ends. The CDR3 contains 14 residues. The CDR3 sequence: CASSPYSSPDTQYF. The CDR3 bases are TGTGCCAGCAGCCCATATTCGTCCCCAGATACGCAGTATTTT.